Included here is one T cell receptor (beta chain) sequence, with context. This sample was included in a study of blood T cell repertoires in COVID-19. Study-level background: Spain, Italy and the United States supplied samples that represented acute and convalescent COVID-19. PBMCs, B-cell-depleted T cells, or T cells were the source of the cDNA or gDNA that made up the material.

The authors' processing: Researchers report that nucleated cell counts were estimated from reference gene primer amplification. Repertoires were generated with immunoSEQ multiplex PCR, while TCRdb's copy carries only in-frame clones and drops some. That table furnishes V, J and clone size, whereas the DNA furnished D and trimming. The sample records 110,000 to 150,000 clones, approximately 82% being singletons. This CDR3 has 13 residues. V was clipped by 8 bases and J by 7 bases; unmatched bases: 8. Germline CDR1 is GTSNPN and CDR2 is SVGIG (reference sequence). The chain uses TRBV30 and TRBJ1-6; 7 bases line up with TRBD1. The sequence came from a man between 60 and 75 years old with active or convalescent COVID-19. Source material: peripheral blood. The CDR3 nucleotides are TGTGCCGCCTCGGGACAGCCGAATTCACCCCTCCACTTT. Amino acids: CAASGQPNSPLHF.